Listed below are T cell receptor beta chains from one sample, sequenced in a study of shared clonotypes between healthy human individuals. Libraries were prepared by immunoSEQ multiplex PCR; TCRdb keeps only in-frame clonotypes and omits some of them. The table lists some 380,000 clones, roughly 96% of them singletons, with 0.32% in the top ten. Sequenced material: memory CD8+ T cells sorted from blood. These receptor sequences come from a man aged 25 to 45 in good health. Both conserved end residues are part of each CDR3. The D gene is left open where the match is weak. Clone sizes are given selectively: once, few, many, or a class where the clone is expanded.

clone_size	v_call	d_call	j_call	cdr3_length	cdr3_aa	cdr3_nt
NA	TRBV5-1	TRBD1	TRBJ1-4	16	CASSLGSTGTNEKLFF	TGCGCCAGCAGCTTGGGTTCGACAGGGACTAATGAAAAACTGTTTTTT
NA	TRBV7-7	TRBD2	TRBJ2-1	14	CASSLSGRANEQFF	TGTGCTAGCAGCTTAAGCGGGAGGGCCAATGAGCAGTTCTTC
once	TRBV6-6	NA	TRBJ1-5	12	CASRRPNQPQHF	TGTGCCAGCAGACGCCCAAATCAGCCCCAGCATTTT
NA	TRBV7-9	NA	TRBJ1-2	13	CASSLGRNYGYTF	TGTGCCAGCAGCTTAGGACGTAACTATGGCTACACCTTC
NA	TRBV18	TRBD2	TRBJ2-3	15	CASSTSGSSTDTQYF	TGTGCCAGCTCAACTAGCGGGAGCAGCACAGATACGCAGTATTTT
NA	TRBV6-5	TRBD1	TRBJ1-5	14	CASTPGGRNQPQHF	TGTGCCAGCACCCCAGGGGGGCGGAATCAGCCCCAGCATTTT
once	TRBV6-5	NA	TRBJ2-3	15	CASSLNGGGTDTQYF	TGTGCCAGCAGCCTTAATGGGGGTGGAACAGATACGCAGTATTTT
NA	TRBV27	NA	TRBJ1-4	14	CASSLGQGTEKLFF	TGTGCCAGCAGTTTAGGGCAGGGGACTGAAAAACTGTTTTTT
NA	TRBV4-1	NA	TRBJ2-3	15	CASSQGRARPDTQYF	TGCGCCAGCAGCCAAGGCCGGGCCCGCCCAGATACGCAGTATTTT
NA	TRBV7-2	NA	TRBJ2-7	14	CASSLAGPMYEQYF	TGTGCCAGCAGCTTAGCGGGGCCGATGTACGAGCAGTACTTC
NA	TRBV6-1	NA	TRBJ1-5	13	CASSELGNQPQHF	TGTGCCAGCAGTGAATTGGGCAATCAGCCCCAGCATTTT
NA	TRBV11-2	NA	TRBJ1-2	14	CASSPSGGYYGYTF	TGTGCCAGCAGCCCTAGCGGAGGGTATTATGGCTACACCTTC
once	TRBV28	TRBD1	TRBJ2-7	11	CASRTGYEQYF	TGTGCCAGCAGGACAGGGTACGAGCAGTACTTC
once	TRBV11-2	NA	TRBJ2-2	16	CASSWGPGLRTGELFF	TGTGCCAGCAGCTGGGGTCCAGGGCTTAGGACCGGGGAGCTGTTTTTT
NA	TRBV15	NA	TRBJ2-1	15	CATSRDESSAREQFF	TGTGCCACCAGCAGGGACGAGAGTTCGGCAAGGGAGCAGTTCTTC
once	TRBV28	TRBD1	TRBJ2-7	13	CASSRGQGYEQYF	TGTGCCAGCAGTCGTGGACAGGGGTACGAGCAGTACTTC
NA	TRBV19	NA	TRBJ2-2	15	CATLGWFPNTGELFF	TGTGCCACCCTCGGGTGGTTTCCGAACACCGGGGAGCTGTTTTTT
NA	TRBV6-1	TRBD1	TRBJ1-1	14	CASRKGGMNTEAFF	TGTGCCAGCAGGAAAGGGGGCATGAACACTGAAGCTTTCTTT
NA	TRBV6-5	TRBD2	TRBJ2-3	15	CASSYSASGTNTQYF	TGTGCCAGCAGTTACTCGGCTAGCGGGACAAATACGCAGTATTTT
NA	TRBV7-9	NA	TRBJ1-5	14	CASSLETGNQPQHF	TGTGCCAGCAGCTTAGAAACAGGGAATCAGCCCCAGCATTTT
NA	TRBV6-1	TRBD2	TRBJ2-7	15	CALGVSASGLYEQYF	TGTGCCCTCGGGGTGTCGGCTAGCGGGCTGTACGAGCAGTACTTC
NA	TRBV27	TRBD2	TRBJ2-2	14	CASSGTSGKRELFF	TGTGCCAGCAGTGGAACTAGCGGGAAGAGGGAGCTGTTTTTT
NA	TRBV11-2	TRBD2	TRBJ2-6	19	CASSPPIFAGGSGANVLTF	TGTGCCAGCAGCCCCCCCATTTTCGCGGGAGGCTCTGGGGCCAACGTCCTGACTTTC
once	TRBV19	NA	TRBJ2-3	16	CASSIEGGGRTDTQYF	TGTGCCAGTAGTATAGAAGGGGGGGGCCGGACAGATACGCAGTATTTT
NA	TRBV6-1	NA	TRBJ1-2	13	CASTPGLNYGYTF	TGTGCCAGCACCCCTGGACTAAACTATGGCTACACCTTC
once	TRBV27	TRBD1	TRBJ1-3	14	CASSRTGRGNTIYF	TGTGCCAGCAGTCGGACAGGGCGAGGAAACACCATATATTTT
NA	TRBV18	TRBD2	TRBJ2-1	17	CASSPNRVGLAAHEQFF	TGTGCCAGCTCACCAAACCGGGTTGGACTAGCGGCCCATGAGCAGTTCTTC
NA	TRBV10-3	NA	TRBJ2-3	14	CAIRLDEGTDTQYF	TGTGCCATCAGGCTAGATGAGGGCACAGATACGCAGTATTTT
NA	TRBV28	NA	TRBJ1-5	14	CASRVRIGDQPQHF	TGTGCCAGCAGGGTTAGGATTGGGGATCAGCCCCAGCATTTT
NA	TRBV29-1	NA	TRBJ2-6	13	CSVALAGANVLTF	TGCAGCGTTGCCTTGGCTGGGGCCAACGTCCTGACTTTC
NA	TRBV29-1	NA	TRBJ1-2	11	CSVSPSYGYTF	TGCAGCGTGTCCCCCTCCTATGGCTACACCTTC
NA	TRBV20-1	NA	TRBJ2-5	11	CSARTGETQYF	TGCAGTGCTAGAACAGGGGAGACCCAGTACTTC
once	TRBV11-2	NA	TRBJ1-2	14	CASSLMGRDDGYTF	TGTGCCAGCAGCTTAATGGGCAGGGATGATGGCTACACCTTC
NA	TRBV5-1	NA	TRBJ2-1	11	CASSLNNEQFF	TGCGCCAGCAGCCTAAACAATGAGCAGTTCTTC
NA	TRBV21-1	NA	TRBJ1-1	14	CASSKVGREDSAFF	TGTGCCAGCAGCAAAGTAGGCAGGGAGGACTCTGCTTTCTTT